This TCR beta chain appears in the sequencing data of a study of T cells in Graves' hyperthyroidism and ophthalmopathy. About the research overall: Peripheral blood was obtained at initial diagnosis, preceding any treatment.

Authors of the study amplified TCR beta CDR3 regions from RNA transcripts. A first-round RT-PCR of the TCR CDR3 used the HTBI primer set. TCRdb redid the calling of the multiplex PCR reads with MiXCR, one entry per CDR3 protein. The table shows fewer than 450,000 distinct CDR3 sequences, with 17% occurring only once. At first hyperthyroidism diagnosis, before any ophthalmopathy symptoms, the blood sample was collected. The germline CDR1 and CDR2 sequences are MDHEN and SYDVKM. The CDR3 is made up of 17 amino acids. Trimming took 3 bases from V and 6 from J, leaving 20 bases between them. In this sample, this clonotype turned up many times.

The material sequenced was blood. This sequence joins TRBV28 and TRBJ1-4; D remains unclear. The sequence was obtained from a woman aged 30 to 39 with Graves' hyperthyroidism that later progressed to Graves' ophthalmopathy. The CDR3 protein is CASSFYPQNDRDEKLFF. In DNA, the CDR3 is TGTGCCAGCAGTTTTTACCCCCAAAATGATCGTGATGAAAAACTGTTTTTT.